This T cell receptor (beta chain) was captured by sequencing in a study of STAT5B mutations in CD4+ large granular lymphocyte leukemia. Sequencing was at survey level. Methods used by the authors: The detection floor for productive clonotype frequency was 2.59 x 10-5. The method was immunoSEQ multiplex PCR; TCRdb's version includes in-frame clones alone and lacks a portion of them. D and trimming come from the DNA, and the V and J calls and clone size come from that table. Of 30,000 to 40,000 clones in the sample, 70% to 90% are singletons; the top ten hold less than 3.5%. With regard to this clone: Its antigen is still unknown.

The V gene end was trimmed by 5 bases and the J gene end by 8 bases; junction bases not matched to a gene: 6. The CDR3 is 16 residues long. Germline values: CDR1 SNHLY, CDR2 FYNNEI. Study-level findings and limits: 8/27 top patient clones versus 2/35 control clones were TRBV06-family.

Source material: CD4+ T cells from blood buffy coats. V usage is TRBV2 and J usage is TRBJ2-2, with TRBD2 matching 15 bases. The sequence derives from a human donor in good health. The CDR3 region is CASSRTSGRAEGELFF. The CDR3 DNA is TGTGCCAGCAGTCGGACTAGCGGGAGGGCCGAAGGGGAGCTGTTTTTT.